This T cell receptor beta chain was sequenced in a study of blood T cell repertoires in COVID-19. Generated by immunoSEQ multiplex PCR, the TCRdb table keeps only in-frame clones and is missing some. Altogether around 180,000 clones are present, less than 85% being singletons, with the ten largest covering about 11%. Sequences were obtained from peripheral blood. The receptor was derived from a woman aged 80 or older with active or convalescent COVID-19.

CDR3 sequence (DNA): TGCAGCGTTGATTTTGGGGGCGATGAGCAGTTCTTC. Translating it yields CSVDFGGDEQFF. The chain couples TRBV29-1 to TRBJ2-1, with a possible D match to TRBD1 (6 bases). The CDR3 is 12 amino acids. Germline V gene data show CDR1 as SQVTM and CDR2 as ANQGSEA. The V end lost 3 bases, the J end lost 8 bases, and 11 bases lay between the germline ends.